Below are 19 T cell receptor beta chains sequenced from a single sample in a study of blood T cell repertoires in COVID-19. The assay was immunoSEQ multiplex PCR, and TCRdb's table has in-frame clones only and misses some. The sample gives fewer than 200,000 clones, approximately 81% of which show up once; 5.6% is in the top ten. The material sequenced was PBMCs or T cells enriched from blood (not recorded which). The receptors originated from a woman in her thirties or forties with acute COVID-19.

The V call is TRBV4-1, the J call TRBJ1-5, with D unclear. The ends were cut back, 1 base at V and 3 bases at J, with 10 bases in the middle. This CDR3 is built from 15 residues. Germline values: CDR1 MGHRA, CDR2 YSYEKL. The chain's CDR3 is CASSQVVQTNQPQHF. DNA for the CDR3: TGCGCCAGCAGCCAAGTCGTACAAACCAATCAGCCCCAGCATTTT.

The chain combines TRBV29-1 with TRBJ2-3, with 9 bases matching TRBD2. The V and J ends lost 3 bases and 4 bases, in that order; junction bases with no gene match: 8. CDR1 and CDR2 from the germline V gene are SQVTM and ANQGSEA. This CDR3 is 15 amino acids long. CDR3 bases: TGCAGCGTTGAGAAGAAGGGACTAGCCTCAGATACGCAGTATTTT. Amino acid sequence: CSVEKKGLASDTQYF.

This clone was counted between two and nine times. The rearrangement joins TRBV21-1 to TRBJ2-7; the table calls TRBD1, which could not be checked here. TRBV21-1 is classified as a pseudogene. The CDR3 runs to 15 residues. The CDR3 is CASSKGRGSPYEQYF. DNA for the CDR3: TGTGCCAGCAGCAAAGGTAGGGGGAGCCCCTACGAGCAGTACTTC.

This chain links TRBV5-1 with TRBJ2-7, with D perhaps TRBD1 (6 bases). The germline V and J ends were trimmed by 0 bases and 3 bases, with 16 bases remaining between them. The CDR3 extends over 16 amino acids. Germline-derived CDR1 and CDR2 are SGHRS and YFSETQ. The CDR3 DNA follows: TGCGCCAGCAGCTTGGGAGAAGGGGACACGGGCTACGAGCAGTACTTC. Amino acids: CASSLGEGDTGYEQYF.

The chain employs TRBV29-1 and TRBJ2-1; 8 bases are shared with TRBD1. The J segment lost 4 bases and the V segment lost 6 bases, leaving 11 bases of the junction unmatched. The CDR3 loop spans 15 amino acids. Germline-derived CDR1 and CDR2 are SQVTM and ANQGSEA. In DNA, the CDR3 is TGCAGCGTCGCAATGGGGACAGGAGCTTACAATGAGCAGTTCTTC. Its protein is CSVAMGTGAYNEQFF.

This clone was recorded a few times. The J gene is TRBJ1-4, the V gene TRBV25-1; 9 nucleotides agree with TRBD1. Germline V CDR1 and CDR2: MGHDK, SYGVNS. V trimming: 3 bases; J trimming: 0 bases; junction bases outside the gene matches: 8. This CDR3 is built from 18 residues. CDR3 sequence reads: CASSEGQGARTTNEKLFF. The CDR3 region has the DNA TGTGCCAGCAGTGAGGGACAGGGAGCCCGGACAACTAATGAAAAACTGTTTTTT.

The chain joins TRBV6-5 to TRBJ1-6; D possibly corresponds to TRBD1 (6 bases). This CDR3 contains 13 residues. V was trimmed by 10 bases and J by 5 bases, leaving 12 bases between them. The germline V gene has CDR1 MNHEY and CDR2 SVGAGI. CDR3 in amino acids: CATRTDDNSPLHF. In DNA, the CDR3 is TGTGCCACCCGGACAGATGATAATTCACCCCTCCACTTT.

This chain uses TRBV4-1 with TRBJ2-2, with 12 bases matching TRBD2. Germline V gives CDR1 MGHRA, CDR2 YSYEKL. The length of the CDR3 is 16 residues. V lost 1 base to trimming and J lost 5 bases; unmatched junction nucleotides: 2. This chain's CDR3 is CASSQGLAGETGELFF. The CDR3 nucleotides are TGCGCCAGCAGCCAAGGACTAGCGGGAGAGACCGGGGAGCTGTTTTTT.

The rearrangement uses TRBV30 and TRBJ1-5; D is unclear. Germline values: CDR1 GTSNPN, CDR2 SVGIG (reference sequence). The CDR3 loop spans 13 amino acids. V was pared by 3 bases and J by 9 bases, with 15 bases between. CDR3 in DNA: TGTGCCTGGAGCGCGGACTACACTCTGCCCCAGCATTTT. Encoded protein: CAWSADYTLPQHF.

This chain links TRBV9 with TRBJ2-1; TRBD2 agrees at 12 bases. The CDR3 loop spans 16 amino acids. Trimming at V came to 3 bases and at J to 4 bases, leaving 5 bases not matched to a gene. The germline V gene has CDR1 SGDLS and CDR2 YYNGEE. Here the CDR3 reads CASSASGTSGYNEQFF. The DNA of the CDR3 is TGTGCCAGCAGCGCCTCCGGGACTAGCGGGTACAATGAGCAGTTCTTC.

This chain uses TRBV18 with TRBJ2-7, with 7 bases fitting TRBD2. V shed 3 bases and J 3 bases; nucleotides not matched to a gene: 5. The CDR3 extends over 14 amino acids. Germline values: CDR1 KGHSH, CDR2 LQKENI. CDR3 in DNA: TGTGCCAGCTCACCGGTAGGGACTAACTACGAGCAGTACTTC. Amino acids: CASSPVGTNYEQYF.

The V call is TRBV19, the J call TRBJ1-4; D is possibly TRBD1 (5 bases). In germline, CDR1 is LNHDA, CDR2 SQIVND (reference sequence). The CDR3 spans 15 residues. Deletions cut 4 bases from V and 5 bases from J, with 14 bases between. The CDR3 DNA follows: TGTGCCAGTAGTACCCGACAGACTGCAAATGAAAAACTGTTTTTT. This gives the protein CASSTRQTANEKLFF.

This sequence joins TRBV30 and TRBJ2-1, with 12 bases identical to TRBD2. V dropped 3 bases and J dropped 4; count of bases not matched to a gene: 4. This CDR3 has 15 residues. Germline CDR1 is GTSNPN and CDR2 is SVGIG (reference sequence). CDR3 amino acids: CAWSAGTSGYNEQFF. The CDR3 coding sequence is TGTGCCTGGAGCGCCGGGACTAGCGGGTACAATGAGCAGTTCTTC.

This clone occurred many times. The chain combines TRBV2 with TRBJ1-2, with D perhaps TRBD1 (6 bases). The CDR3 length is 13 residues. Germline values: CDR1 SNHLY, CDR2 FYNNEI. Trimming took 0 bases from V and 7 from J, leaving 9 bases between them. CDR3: CASSEARGVGYTF. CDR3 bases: TGTGCCAGCAGTGAAGCCAGGGGCGTTGGCTACACCTTC.

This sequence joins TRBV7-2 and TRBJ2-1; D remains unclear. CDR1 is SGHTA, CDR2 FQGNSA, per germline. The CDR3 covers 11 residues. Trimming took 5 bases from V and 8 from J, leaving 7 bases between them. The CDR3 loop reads CASSLFDEQFF. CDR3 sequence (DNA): TGTGCCAGCAGCCTCTTCGATGAGCAGTTCTTC.

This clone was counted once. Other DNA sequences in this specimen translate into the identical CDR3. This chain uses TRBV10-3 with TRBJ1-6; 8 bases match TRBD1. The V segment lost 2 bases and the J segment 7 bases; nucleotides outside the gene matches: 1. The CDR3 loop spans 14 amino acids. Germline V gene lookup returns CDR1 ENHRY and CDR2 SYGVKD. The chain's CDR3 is CAISETGGNSPLHF. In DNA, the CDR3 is TGTGCCATCAGTGAGACAGGGGGGAATTCACCCCTCCACTTT.

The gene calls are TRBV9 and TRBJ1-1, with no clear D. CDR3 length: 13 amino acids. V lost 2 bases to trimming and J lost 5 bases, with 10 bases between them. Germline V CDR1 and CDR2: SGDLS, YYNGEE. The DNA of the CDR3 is TGTGCCAGCAGCGTGGCGCCGGGGACTGAAGCTTTCTTT. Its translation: CASSVAPGTEAFF. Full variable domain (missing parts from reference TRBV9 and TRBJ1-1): DSGVTQTPKHLITATGQRVTLRCSPRSGDLSVYWYQQSLDQGLQFLIQYYNGEERAKGNILERFSAQQFPDLHSELNLSSLELGDSALYFCASSVAPGTEAFFGQGTRLTVV.

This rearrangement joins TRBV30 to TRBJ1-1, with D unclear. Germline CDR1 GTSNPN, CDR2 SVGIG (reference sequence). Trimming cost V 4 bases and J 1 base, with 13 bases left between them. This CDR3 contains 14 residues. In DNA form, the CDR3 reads TGTGCCTGGACCCCCTACGCGGGGAACACTGAAGCTTTCTTT. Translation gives CAWTPYAGNTEAFF.

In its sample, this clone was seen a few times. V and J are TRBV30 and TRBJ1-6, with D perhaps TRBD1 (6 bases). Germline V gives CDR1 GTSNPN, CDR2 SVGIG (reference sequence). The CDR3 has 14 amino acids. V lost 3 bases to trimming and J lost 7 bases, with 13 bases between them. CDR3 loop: CAWRPRQANSPLHF. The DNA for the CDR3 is TGTGCCTGGAGGCCGCGACAGGCAAATTCACCCCTCCACTTT.